The 26 T cell receptor beta chains listed next were all sequenced from one sample in a study of cytomegalovirus exposure and HLA in healthy donors. The PCR employed 60 Vbeta primers together with 13 Jbeta primers. Profiling relied on immunoSEQ multiplex PCR, and the TCRdb table lists in-frame clones only, not all of them. This table holds about 210,000 clones, approximately 86% found once. Sequencing was carried out using PBMCs. Source of these receptors: a woman in her twenties or thirties in good health and CMV-seronegative.

This chain connects TRBV7-3 to TRBJ2-2, with 8 nucleotides matching TRBD1. The CDR3 runs to 15 residues. V was pared by 5 bases and J by 5 bases, with 7 bases of the junction left unmatched. The germline gives CDR1 SGHTA, CDR2 FQGTGA. This CDR3 reads CASSPTGGWTGELFF. The CDR3 bases are TGTGCCAGCAGCCCCACAGGGGGTTGGACCGGGGAGCTGTTTTTT.

The chain links TRBV6-5 to TRBJ1-1, with D uncertain. V was shortened by 5 bases and J by 1 base, with 11 bases between the two germline ends. Germline CDR1 is MNHEY and CDR2 is SVGAGI. This CDR3 spans 14 amino acids. DNA for the CDR3: TGTGCCAGCAGTAAATTCCTGCGGAACACTGAAGCTTTCTTT. This translates into CASSKFLRNTEAFF.

The rearrangement joins TRBV7-9 to TRBJ1-5; 7 bases line up with TRBD1. V lost 1 base, J lost 9 bases, and 9 bases stayed unmatched. The CDR3 length is 15 residues. The germline V gene has CDR1 SEHNR and CDR2 FQNEAQ (reference sequence). The CDR3 DNA is TGTGCCAGCAGCTTAGAGGGGGCGGCCGGATCGCCCCAGCATTTT. Translation gives CASSLEGAAGSPQHF.

The chain recombines TRBV5-1 with TRBJ2-5; tentatively, D is TRBD1 (6 bases). The J call may be incorrect, as the DNA end agrees better with TRBJ2-7. The V gene's germline CDR1 is SGHRS and CDR2 YFSETQ. The CDR3 extends over 14 amino acids. CDR3 residues: CASSLWDTNYEQYF. The CDR3 nucleotides are TGCGCCAGCAGCTTGTGGGACACTAACTACGAGCAGTACTTC.

This rearrangement joins TRBV29-1 to TRBJ1-2, with D tentatively TRBD1 (5 bases). The CDR3 loop spans 13 amino acids. Trimming removed 3 bases at V and 4 bases at J, with 12 bases between. Germline CDR1 reads SQVTM; CDR2 reads ANQGSEA. The CDR3 reads CSVDPGRTYGYTF. CDR3 bases: TGCAGCGTTGACCCAGGGCGCACCTATGGCTACACCTTC.

This clone has a handful of counts. V usage is TRBV25-1 and J usage is TRBJ2-7, with a weak D call TRBD2 (7 bases). Trimming left V 8 bases short and J 3 bases short, with 14 bases between. Per the germline V gene, CDR1 is MGHDK and CDR2 is SYGVNS. The CDR3 is 13 residues long. CDR3 DNA sequence: TGTGCCAGCCGGGGGGACACCTACTACGAGCAGTACTTC. The encoded protein is CASRGDTYYEQYF.

This chain uses TRBV28 with TRBJ2-1; 9 bases align to TRBD1. The CDR3 consists of 17 residues. The ends lost 3 bases at V and 10 bases at J; junction bases unmatched: 16. Looked up from germline, CDR1 is MDHEN and CDR2 is SYDVKM. CDR3 protein: CASSLAGQGRLGQEQFF. Written as DNA, the CDR3 is TGTGCCAGCAGTTTGGCGGGACAGGGCAGGCTGGGGCAGGAGCAGTTCTTC.

This clone came up once. CDR3 residues: CASSSPASVDTEAFF. DNA for the CDR3: TGTGCCAGCAGCTCCCCTGCGAGTGTGGACACTGAAGCTTTCTTT. The V gene is TRBV13, the J gene TRBJ1-1; D uncertain. Germline V gives CDR1 PRHDT, CDR2 FYEKMQ (reference sequence). The V gene lost 4 bases and the J gene lost 3 bases, with 15 bases spanning the gap. This CDR3 is built from 15 residues.

This chain uses TRBV7-9 with TRBJ1-2; D is possibly TRBD1 (5 bases). CDR3 length: 14 residues. Germline CDR1 and CDR2: SEHNR and FQNEAQ (reference sequence). V was shortened by 2 bases and J by 3 bases, with 10 bases between the two germline ends. The CDR3 is CASSLLPRDYGYTF. CDR3 bases: TGTGCCAGCAGCTTATTACCCAGGGACTATGGCTACACCTTC.

This clone showed up just a few times. The chain is built from TRBV28 and TRBJ2-7; possibly TRBD2 for D (5 bases). CDR3 length equals 14 residues. CDR1 and CDR2 from the germline V gene are MDHEN and SYDVKM. V was pared by 8 bases and J by 1 base, with 15 bases between. The CDR3, as DNA: TGTGCCAGCGAGAGAGGGCCAAATTCCTACGAGCAGTACTTC. Translating gives CASERGPNSYEQYF.

This clone showed up just once. V usage is TRBV19 and J usage is TRBJ2-5, with D maybe TRBD1 (5 bases). From germline, CDR1 is LNHDA and CDR2 SQIVND (reference sequence). Trimming took off 3 bases at V and 5 bases at J, with 16 bases between the two ends. The CDR3 is made up of 15 amino acids. The CDR3 nucleotides read TGTGCCAGTAGTATGAGGATAGACAGTCCCGAGACCCAGTACTTC. Translated: CASSMRIDSPETQYF.

This chain uses TRBV7-9 with TRBJ2-1, with 9 nucleotides matching TRBD1. Germline values: CDR1 SEHNR, CDR2 FQNEAQ (reference sequence). The CDR3 runs to 15 residues. J lost 8 bases, V lost 5 bases, and 10 bases had no gene match. As DNA, the CDR3 is TGTGCCAGCAGCACCCCGGGACAGGGCGGCCATGAGCAGTTCTTC. Residues: CASSTPGQGGHEQFF.

This clone was detected only once. The chain uses TRBV7-9 and TRBJ2-5, with 7 nucleotides matching TRBD1. CDR3 length equals 15 residues. V shed 8 bases and J 6 bases; nucleotides not matched to a gene: 15. Germline CDR1 is SEHNR and CDR2 is FQNEAQ (reference sequence). CDR3 residues: CASSKGQWPFQTQYF. The CDR3 DNA follows: TGTGCCAGCTCTAAGGGACAGTGGCCCTTCCAGACCCAGTACTTC.

The V gene is TRBV28, the J gene TRBJ2-2, with D maybe TRBD1 (6 bases). Per the germline V gene, CDR1 is MDHEN and CDR2 is SYDVKM. CDR3 length: 15 amino acids. Trimming took off 2 bases at V and 4 bases at J, with 11 bases between the two ends. This chain's CDR3 is CASSLIRGSTGELFF. As DNA, the CDR3 is TGTGCCAGCAGTTTAATCAGGGGAAGCACCGGGGAGCTGTTTTTT.

V and J are TRBV5-6 and TRBJ2-4; possible D gene TRBD1, 6 bases. Trimming cost V 1 base and J 8 bases, with 13 bases left between them. The CDR3 loop spans 14 amino acids. Germline V gene data show CDR1 as SGHDT and CDR2 as YYEEEE. The chain's CDR3 is CASSLNSEGDIQYF. As DNA, the CDR3 is TGTGCCAGCAGCTTGAATAGCGAGGGGGACATTCAGTACTTC.

The chain combines TRBV5-6 with TRBJ2-5; TRBD1 is a possible D gene (6 bases). Germline-derived CDR1 and CDR2 are SGHDT and YYEEEE. V lost 5 bases, J lost 3 bases, and 11 bases lay in between. This CDR3 is built from 13 residues. The CDR3 nucleotides read TGTGCCAGCAGGAGGACAGCAAAAGAGACCCAGTACTTC. Protein: CASRRTAKETQYF.

The chain has TRBV19 and TRBJ1-1; possible D gene TRBD1, 6 bases. The germline gives CDR1 LNHDA, CDR2 SQIVND (reference sequence). V shed 5 bases and J shed 3 bases, with 16 bases lying between them. The length of the CDR3 is 15 residues. In DNA form, the CDR3 reads TGTGCCAGTAGTTCCCCGGCAGGGGCCTACACTGAAGCTTTCTTT. Translating gives CASSSPAGAYTEAFF.

V usage is TRBV11-2 and J usage is TRBJ2-7, with TRBD2 identical over 8 bases. This CDR3 is built from 17 residues. The V and J ends lost 5 bases and 4 bases, in that order; junction bases with no gene match: 16. CDR1 and CDR2 (germline): SGHAT, FQNNGV. CDR3 amino acids: CASSLRGGELRLYEQYF. As DNA, the CDR3 is TGTGCCAGCAGCCTCCGGGGGGGGGAACTCCGATTATACGAGCAGTACTTC.

This clone was observed once. V is TRBV7-2 and J is TRBJ1-2, with a possible D match to TRBD1 (6 bases). The germline V and J ends were trimmed by 4 bases and 0 bases, with 12 bases remaining between them. Germline V gene lookup returns CDR1 SGHTA and CDR2 FQGNSA. The CDR3 runs 15 residues. The CDR3 loop is CASSSRRTANYGYTF. CDR3 sequence (DNA): TGTGCCAGCAGCTCCCGCCGGACAGCTAACTATGGCTACACCTTC.

The table lists this clone with a few counts. The V gene is TRBV9, the J gene TRBJ2-1, with 9 bases identical to TRBD1. The CDR3 consists of 15 residues. From germline, CDR1 is SGDLS and CDR2 YYNGEE. V gave up 4 bases and J gave up 4 bases; unmatched junction bases: 6. Here the CDR3 reads CASSPGTGIYNEQFF. As DNA, the CDR3 is TGTGCCAGCAGCCCCGGGACAGGGATTTACAATGAGCAGTTCTTC.

V usage is TRBV29-1 and J usage is TRBJ1-1; D perhaps matches TRBD1 (5 bases). V lost 3 bases and J lost 7, with 12 bases in between. The length of the CDR3 is 12 residues. Germline CDR1 is SQVTM and CDR2 is ANQGSEA. The DNA for the CDR3 is TGCAGCGTTGATAAAGGGGTAGGTGAAGCTTTCTTT. Residues: CSVDKGVGEAFF. The full variable domain, completed using reference TRBV29-1 and TRBJ1-1, is SAVISQKPSRDICQRGTSLTIQCQVDSQVTMMFWYRQQPGQSLTLIATANQGSEATYESGFVIDKFPISRPNLTFSTLTVSNMSPEDSSIYLCSVDKGVGEAFFGQGTRLTVV.

This clone has just a few counts. V usage is TRBV4-1 and J usage is TRBJ2-1; weak D call: TRBD2 (5 bases). There are 20 residues in the CDR3. The germline V gene has CDR1 MGHRA and CDR2 YSYEKL. V dropped 2 bases and J dropped 0 bases, with 23 bases sitting between them. The CDR3 sequence is CASSQSVILASLSSYNEQFF. The DNA for the CDR3 is TGCGCCAGCAGCCAATCTGTAATCTTGGCTAGCCTTAGCTCCTACAATGAGCAGTTCTTC.

The rearrangement joins TRBV9 to TRBJ2-7; tentative D call: TRBD1 (5 bases). Between the trimmed V and J ends, which lost 0 bases and 1 base, there was a span of 11 bases. The CDR3 loop spans 15 amino acids. The germline V gene has CDR1 SGDLS and CDR2 YYNGEE. CDR3 amino acids: CASSVAAGLSYEQYF. The DNA of the CDR3 is TGTGCCAGCAGCGTAGCAGCAGGGCTTTCCTACGAGCAGTACTTC.

The chain is built from TRBV5-8 and TRBJ2-5; tentatively, D is TRBD2 (7 bases). The CDR3 length is 17 residues. With 0 bases removed from V and 0 bases from J, the gap between germline ends came to 15 bases. Germline-derived CDR1 and CDR2 are SGHTS and YDEGEE. CDR3 residues: CASSLGRGQYNQETQYF. The CDR3 coding sequence is TGTGCCAGCAGCTTGGGGCGGGGGCAGTATAACCAAGAGACCCAGTACTTC.

This chain connects TRBV7-3 to TRBJ2-3; possibly TRBD1 for D (5 bases). V shed 5 bases and J shed 1 base, with 16 bases lying between them. The length of the CDR3 is 16 residues. Germline V lookup: CDR1 SGHTA, CDR2 FQGTGA. This chain's CDR3 is CASSPDSGPGTDTQYF. CDR3 coding DNA: TGTGCCAGCAGCCCCGACAGTGGCCCTGGCACAGATACGCAGTATTTT.

The V and J genes are TRBV11-2 and TRBJ2-7; possible D gene TRBD1, 5 bases. The CDR3 has 13 amino acids. Germline CDR1 is SGHAT and CDR2 is FQNNGV. V dropped 4 bases and J dropped 2 bases, with 9 bases sitting between them. CDR3 amino acids: CASSSTVPYEQYF. CDR3 DNA: TGTGCCAGCAGCTCGACAGTACCCTACGAGCAGTACTTC.